The clone carrying this TCR beta chain was counted a few times. As yet, its antigen is unknown. TCRdb analysed the reads with MiXCR anew, one entry per CDR3 protein. The data show approximately 500,000 distinct CDR3 sequences, 30% to 35% seen once. The sample belongs to a study of T cell repertoires in cytomegalovirus infection. Study as a whole: Matching HLA type, along with CMV infection, was indicated by public TCR beta signatures. Findings and caveats of the study: Clonotype analysis showed dominance of the ex vivo response by HLA-C-restricted CMV-specific TCR beta clonotypes.

V lost 3 bases and J 1 base, leaving 8 bases between the germline ends. Germline loops: CDR1 MNHEY, CDR2 SMNVEV (reference sequence). The CDR3 loop spans 14 amino acids. The chain uses TRBV27 and TRBJ2-3; no clear D gene. The sample consisted of cultured PBMCs, taken from culture after CMV antigen stimulation. The receptor was isolated from a human donor in good health (CMV status not recorded). Some clones in this sample may be carry-over from other donors' samples. CDR3 nucleotides: TGTGCCAGCAGTTTCAATCCTCGCACAGATACGCAGTATTTT. It specifies CASSFNPRTDTQYF.